This T cell receptor beta chain originates from a study of blood T cell repertoires in COVID-19. The V segment lost 8 bases and the J segment 5 bases; nucleotides outside the gene matches: 13. CDR3 length: 15 amino acids. Germline assignment: CDR1 MDHEN and CDR2 SYDVKM. Authors' methods: Reference gene primer amplification yielded estimated nucleated cell counts. Repertoires were generated with immunoSEQ multiplex PCR, while TCRdb's copy carries only in-frame clones and drops some. The V and J calls and clone size were taken over from that table, and D and trimming were inferred from the DNA. The sample has about 210,000 clones, about 86% seen once; the top ten hold around 25%.

This sequence joins TRBV28 and TRBJ2-7; 9 bases are a match to TRBD1. The sequenced material came from PBMCs or T cells enriched from blood (not recorded which). The TCR sequence derives from a middle-aged woman in a cohort exposed to, infected with or recovered from COVID-19 (not recorded which). In nucleotides, the CDR3 is TGTGCCAGCGCCTCCTGGGCGGACAGGGGCCACGAGCAGTACTTC. This codes for CASASWADRGHEQYF.